This TCR beta chain derives from a study of OX40 agonist ivuxolimab in advanced cancers. Here immunoSEQ multiplex PCR was the method, and the copy in TCRdb shows in-frame clones only, minus some. The table includes tens of thousands of clones, approximately 90% detected once. The sequence was collected from an adult with an advanced solid tumor such as melanoma, head and neck, liver or kidney cancer. The sequenced sample was CD4+ or CD8+ T cells sorted from blood, obtained in a trial of the OX40 agonist ivuxolimab.

The CDR3 loop reads CASSRGLASSTDTQYF. As DNA, the CDR3 is TGTGCCAGCAGCAGGGGACTAGCGTCTAGCACAGATACGCAGTATTTT. The J gene is TRBJ2-3, the V gene TRBV7-2; 10 bases line up with TRBD2. The germline CDR1 and CDR2 sequences are SGHTA and FQGNSA. This CDR3 is 16 amino acids long. J gave up 0 bases and V 5 bases, and 5 bases lay outside the gene matches.